The 8 T cell receptor beta chains below come from one sample, sequenced in a study of breast tumors, draining lymph nodes, adjacent tissues. The lymph nodes were axillary draining lymph nodes from breast cancer patients. TCRdb redid the calling of the multiplex PCR reads with MiXCR, one entry per CDR3 protein. The data contain some 140,000 distinct CDR3 sequences, around 24% of them singletons. The specimen was axillary lymph node tissue. The receptors come from a female donor with breast cancer. Some clones in this sample may be carry-over from other donors' samples.

This clonotype was counted once. A much larger clone is a single base away; this may be a read error. This sequence joins TRBV15 and TRBJ1-5; D unclear. Per the germline V gene, CDR1 is LNHNV and CDR2 is YYDKDF (reference sequence). The CDR3 covers 14 residues. The CDR3 DNA follows: TGTGCCTCCAGCAGATCAGGAAGGGATCAGCCCCAGCATTTT. Translated, it gives CASSRSGRDQPQHF.

Comments on this clonotype: Being one base from a much bigger clone, this may be a read error. Given the absence of the conserved phenylalanine or tryptophan at the CDR3 end, a read error is likely. V gene TRBV14 combines with J gene TRBJ2-7; TRBD1 aligns across 12 bases. V shed 2 bases and J 3 bases; nucleotides not matched to a gene: 5. CDR3 length: 16 residues. Germline V CDR1 and CDR2: SGHDN, FVKESK. The CDR3 region has the DNA TGTGCCAGCAGCCAACCGGGACAGGGGGCTATCTACGAGCAGTACCTC. Amino acids: CASSQPGQGAIYEQYL.

With regard to this clonotype: This may stem from a read error, because a much larger clone lies one nucleotide away. V is TRBV5-1 and J is TRBJ2-1; 9 nucleotides align to TRBD2. This CDR3 has 13 amino acids. CDR1 SGHRS and CDR2 YFSETQ come from the germline V gene. CDR3: CAGSSALAGEQFF. The CDR3 nucleotides read TGCGCCGGCAGCTCGGCCCTAGCGGGGGAGCAGTTCTTC.

This clonotype was observed at least ten times. V and J are TRBV3-1 and TRBJ2-5, with D possibly matching TRBD1 (6 bases). In germline, CDR1 is LGHDT, CDR2 YNNKEL (reference sequence). V lost 2 bases to trimming and J lost 9 bases, with 16 bases between them. CDR3 length: 14 amino acids. The CDR3 loop reads CASSQLSGPGAQYF. CDR3 sequence (DNA): TGTGCCAGCAGCCAATTGTCAGGGCCAGGGGCCCAGTACTTC.

As to this clonotype: Since a much larger clone is just one base distant, this may be a read error. CDR3 coding DNA: TGTGCCAGCAGTTACTACACCGGGGAGCCGTTTTTT. Amino acid sequence: CASSYYTGEPFF. The rearrangement joins TRBV6-2 or TRBV6-3 to TRBJ2-2; TRBD2 might be the D (5 bases). The germline V gene encodes CDR1 MNHEY and CDR2 SVGEGT. The CDR3 runs 12 residues.

For this clonotype: This could be a read error, since a much larger clone is one nucleotide away. The V gene is TRBV5-8, the J gene TRBJ2-1, with no clear D. Looked up from germline, CDR1 is SGHTS and CDR2 is YDEGEE. This CDR3 has 15 amino acids. CDR3 DNA sequence: TGTGCCAGCAGCTTGGGAACCCAAGGTCAAGAGACCCAGTGCTTC. Translation: CASSLGTQGQETQCF.

This clonotype was seen at least ten times. Written as DNA, the CDR3 is TGTGCCAGCAGGAACGGAGGGAATGAGCAGTTCTTC. Translated: CASRNGGNEQFF. The chain carries TRBV25-1 and TRBJ2-1, with a tentative D call TRBD2 (6 bases). V shed 6 bases and J shed 7 bases, with 10 bases lying between them. Germline V gene lookup returns CDR1 MGHDK and CDR2 SYGVNS. CDR3 size: 12 residues.

This clonotype was recorded many times. This sequence joins TRBV7-9 and TRBJ1-6; tentatively, D is TRBD1 (6 bases). Germline assignment: CDR1 SEHNR and CDR2 FQNEAQ (reference sequence). The CDR3 totals 16 residues. The germline V and J ends were trimmed by 0 bases and 6 bases, with 12 bases remaining between them. CDR3 nucleotide sequence: TGTGCCAGCAGCTTAGCGGGAGGGGGTTCTAATTCACCCCTCCACTTT. Translation gives CASSLAGGGSNSPLHF.